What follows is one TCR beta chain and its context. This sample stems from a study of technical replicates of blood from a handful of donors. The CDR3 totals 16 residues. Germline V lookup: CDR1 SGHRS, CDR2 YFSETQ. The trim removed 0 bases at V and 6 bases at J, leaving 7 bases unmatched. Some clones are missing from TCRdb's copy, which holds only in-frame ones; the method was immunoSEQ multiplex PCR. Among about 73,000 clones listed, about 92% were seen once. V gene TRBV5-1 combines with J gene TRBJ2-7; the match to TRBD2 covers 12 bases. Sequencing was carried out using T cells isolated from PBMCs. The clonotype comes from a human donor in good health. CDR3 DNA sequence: TGCGCCAGCAGCTTGGCCAACGGACTAGCGGGACGCGAGCAGTACTTC. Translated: CASSLANGLAGREQYF.